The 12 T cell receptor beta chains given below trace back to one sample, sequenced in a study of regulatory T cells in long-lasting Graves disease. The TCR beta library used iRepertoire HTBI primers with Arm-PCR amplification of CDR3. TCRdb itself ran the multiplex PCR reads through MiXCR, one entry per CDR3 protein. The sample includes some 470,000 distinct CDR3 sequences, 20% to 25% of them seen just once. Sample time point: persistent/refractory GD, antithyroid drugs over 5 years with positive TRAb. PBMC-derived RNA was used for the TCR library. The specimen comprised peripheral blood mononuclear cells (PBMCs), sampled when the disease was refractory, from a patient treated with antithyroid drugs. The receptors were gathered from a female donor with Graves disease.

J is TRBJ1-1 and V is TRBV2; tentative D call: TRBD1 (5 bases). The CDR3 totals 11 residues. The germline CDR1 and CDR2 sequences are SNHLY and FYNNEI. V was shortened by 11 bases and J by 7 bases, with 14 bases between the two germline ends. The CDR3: CAGSWGVEAFF. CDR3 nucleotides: TGTGCCGGGAGCTGGGGGGTTGAAGCTTTCTTT. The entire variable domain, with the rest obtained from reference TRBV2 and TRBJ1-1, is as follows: EPEVTQTPSHQVTQMGQEVILRCVPISNHLYFYWYRQILGQKVEFLVSFYNNEISEKSEIFDDQFSVERPDGSNFTLKIRSTKLEDSAMYFCAGSWGVEAFFGQGTRLTVV.

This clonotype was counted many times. The CDR3 is CSVVGGTSEDPYGYTF. The CDR3 bases are TGCAGCGTTGTGGGGGGGACCTCCGAGGACCCTTATGGCTACACCTTC. J is TRBJ1-2 and V is TRBV29-1, with a weak D call TRBD1 (5 bases). V was clipped by 4 bases and J by 5 bases, with 23 bases between them. CDR1 SQVTM and CDR2 ANQGSEA come from the germline V gene. The CDR3 loop spans 16 amino acids.

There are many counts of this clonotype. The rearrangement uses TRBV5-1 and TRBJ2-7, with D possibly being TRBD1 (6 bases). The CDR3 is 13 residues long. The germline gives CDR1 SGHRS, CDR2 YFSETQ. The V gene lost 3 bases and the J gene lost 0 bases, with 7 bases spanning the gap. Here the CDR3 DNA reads TGCGCCAGCAGCTGGGACAACTCCTACGAGCAGTACTTC. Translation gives CASSWDNSYEQYF.

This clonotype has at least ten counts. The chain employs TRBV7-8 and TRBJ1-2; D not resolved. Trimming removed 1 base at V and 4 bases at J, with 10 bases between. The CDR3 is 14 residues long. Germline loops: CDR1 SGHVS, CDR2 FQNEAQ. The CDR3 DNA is TGTGCCAGCAGCTTAGGTTCAGTCTCCTATGGCTACACCTTC. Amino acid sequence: CASSLGSVSYGYTF. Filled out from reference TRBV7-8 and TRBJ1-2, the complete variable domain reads GAGVSQSPRYKVAKRGQDVALRCDPISGHVSLFWYQQALGQGPEFLTYFQNEAQLDKSGLPSDRFFAERPEGSVSTLKIQRTQQEDSAVYLCASSLGSVSYGYTFGSGTRLTVV.

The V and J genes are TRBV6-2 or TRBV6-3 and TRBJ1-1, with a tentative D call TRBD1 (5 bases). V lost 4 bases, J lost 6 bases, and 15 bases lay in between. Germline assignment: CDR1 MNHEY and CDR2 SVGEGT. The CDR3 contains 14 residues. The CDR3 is CASSWDFLDSEAFF. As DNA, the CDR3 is TGTGCCAGCAGTTGGGACTTCCTAGACTCTGAAGCTTTCTTT.

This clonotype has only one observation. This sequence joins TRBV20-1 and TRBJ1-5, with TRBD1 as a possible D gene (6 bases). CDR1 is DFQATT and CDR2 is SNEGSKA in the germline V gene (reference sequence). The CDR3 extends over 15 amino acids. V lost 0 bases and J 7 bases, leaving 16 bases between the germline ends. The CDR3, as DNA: TGCAGTGCTAGAGATCTATTGGCAGGGGAACAGCCCCAGCATTTT. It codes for CSARDLLAGEQPQHF.

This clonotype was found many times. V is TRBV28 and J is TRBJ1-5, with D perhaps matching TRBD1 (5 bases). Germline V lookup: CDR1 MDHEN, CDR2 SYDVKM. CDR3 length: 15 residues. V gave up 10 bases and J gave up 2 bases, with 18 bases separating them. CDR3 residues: CATHGGRRRNQPQHF. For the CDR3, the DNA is TGTGCCACCCACGGGGGTCGTAGGCGCAATCAGCCCCAGCATTTT.

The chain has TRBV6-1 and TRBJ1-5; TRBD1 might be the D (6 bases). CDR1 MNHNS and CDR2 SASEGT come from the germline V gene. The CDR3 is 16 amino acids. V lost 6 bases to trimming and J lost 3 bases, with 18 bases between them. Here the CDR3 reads CASRSETGGANQPQHF. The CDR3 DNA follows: TGTGCCAGCAGATCCGAAACGGGGGGGGCCAATCAGCCCCAGCATTTT.

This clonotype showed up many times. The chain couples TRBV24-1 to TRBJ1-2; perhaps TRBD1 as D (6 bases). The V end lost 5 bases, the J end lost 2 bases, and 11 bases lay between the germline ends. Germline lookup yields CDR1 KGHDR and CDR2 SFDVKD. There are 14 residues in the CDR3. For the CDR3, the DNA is TGTGCCACCAGTGCCGCGGGACAAAACTATGGCTACACCTTC. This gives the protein CATSAAGQNYGYTF.

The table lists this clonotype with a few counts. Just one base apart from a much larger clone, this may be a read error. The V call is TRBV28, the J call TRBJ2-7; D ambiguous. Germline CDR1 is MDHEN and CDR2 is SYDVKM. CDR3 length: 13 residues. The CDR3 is CASSLIPSHEQYF. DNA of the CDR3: TGTGCCAGCAGTTTAATCCCCTCCCACGAGCAGTACTTC.

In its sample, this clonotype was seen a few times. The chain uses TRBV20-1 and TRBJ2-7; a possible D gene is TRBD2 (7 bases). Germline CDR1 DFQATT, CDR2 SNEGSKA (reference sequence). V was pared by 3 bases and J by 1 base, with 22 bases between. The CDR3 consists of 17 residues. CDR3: CSARGLGGGPMSYEQYF. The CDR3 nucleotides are TGCAGTGCTAGGGGGCTGGGGGGGGGCCCCATGTCCTACGAGCAGTACTTC.

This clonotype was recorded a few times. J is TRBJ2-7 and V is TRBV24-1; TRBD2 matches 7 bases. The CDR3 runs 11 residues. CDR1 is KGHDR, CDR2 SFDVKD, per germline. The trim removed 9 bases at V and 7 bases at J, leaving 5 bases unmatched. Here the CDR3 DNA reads TGTGCCACCGGGGCGGGGGAAGAGCAGTACTTC. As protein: CATGAGEEQYF.